Sequencing of this TCR beta chain was carried out in a study of cytomegalovirus exposure and HLA in healthy donors. Study-wide findings and caveats: Among the most significant clusters, several appeared linked to common viral pathogens in a later analysis. Reports described diagnosis of cytomegalovirus status by the classifier as highly specific and sensitive. Later analysis showed most CMV-associated TCR beta chains appearing HLA-restricted. Per a prior analysis, the majority of TCR beta V segments were productive roughly 87% or roughly 30% of the time.

This CDR3 spans 17 amino acids. V gave up 1 base and J gave up 0 bases, with 13 bases separating them. This clone was detected only once. Its antigen is as yet unknown. This PCR relied on a set of 60 Vbeta primers and 13 Jbeta primers. TCRdb's table, derived via immunoSEQ multiplex PCR, lists solely in-frame clones and lacks some. The sample shows 150,000 to 170,000 clones, around 80% of them seen only once. This clonotype was sampled from a man in his thirties or forties in good health and CMV-seropositive. The sequenced material came from PBMCs. V and J are TRBV23-1 and TRBJ2-4; no reliable D call. TRBV23-1 has ORF status, its function being uncertain. The CDR3 spells CASSQLVRFLAKNIQYF. CDR3 coding DNA: TGCGCCAGCAGTCAATTAGTACGGTTCCTAGCCAAAAACATTCAGTACTTC.